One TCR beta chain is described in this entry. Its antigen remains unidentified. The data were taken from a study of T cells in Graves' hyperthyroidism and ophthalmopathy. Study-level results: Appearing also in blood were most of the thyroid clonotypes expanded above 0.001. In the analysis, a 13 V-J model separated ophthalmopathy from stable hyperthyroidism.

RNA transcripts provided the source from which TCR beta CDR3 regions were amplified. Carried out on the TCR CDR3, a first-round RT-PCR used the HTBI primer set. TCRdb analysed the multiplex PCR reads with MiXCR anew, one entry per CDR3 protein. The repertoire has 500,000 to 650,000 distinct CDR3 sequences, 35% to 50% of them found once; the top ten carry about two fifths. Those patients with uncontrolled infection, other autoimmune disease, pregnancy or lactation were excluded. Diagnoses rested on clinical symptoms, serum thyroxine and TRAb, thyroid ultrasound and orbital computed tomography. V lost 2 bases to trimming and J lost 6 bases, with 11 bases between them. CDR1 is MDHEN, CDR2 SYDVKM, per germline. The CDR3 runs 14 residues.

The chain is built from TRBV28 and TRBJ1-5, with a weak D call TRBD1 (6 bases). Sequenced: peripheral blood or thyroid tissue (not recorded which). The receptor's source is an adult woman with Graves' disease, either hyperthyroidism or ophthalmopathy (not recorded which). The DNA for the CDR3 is TGTGCCAGCAGTTTACGGGCAGGGGCTCAGCCCCAGCATTTT. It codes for CASSLRAGAQPQHF.